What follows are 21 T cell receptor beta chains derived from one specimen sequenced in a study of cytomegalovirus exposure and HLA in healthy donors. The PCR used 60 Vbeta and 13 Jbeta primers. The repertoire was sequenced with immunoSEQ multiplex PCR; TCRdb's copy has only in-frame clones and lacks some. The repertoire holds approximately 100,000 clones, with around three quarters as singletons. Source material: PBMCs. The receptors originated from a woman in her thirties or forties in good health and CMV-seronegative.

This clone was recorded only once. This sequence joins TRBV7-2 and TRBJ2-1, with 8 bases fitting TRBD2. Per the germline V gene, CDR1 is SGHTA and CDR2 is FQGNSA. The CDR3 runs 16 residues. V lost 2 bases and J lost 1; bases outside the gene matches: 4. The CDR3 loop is CASSLRGGESYNEQFF. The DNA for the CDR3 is TGTGCCAGCAGCTTACGGGGGGGCGAGTCCTACAATGAGCAGTTCTTC.

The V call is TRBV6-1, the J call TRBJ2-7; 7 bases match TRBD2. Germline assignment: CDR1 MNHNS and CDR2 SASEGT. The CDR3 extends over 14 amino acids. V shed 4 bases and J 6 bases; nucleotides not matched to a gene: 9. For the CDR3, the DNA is TGTGCCAGCAGTGGCAACAGACTAGCCACCGAGCAGTACTTC. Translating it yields CASSGNRLATEQYF.

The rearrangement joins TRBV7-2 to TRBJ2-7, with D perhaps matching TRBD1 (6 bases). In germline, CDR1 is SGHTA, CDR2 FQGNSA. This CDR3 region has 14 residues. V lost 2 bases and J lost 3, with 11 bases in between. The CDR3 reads CASSLSGGFYEQYF. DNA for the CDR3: TGTGCCAGCAGCTTAAGTGGGGGCTTCTACGAGCAGTACTTC.

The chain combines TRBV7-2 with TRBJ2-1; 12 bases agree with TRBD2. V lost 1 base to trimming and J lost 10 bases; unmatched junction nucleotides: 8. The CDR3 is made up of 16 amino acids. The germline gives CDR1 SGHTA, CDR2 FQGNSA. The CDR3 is CASSLDLAGGDGEQFF. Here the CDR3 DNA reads TGTGCCAGCAGCTTAGACCTAGCGGGGGGGGACGGAGAGCAGTTCTTC.

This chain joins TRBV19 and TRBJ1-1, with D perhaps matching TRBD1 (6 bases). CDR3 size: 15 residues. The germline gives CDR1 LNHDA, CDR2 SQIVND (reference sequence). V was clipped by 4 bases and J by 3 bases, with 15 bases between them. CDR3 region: CASSKHADRYTEAFF. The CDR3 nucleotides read TGTGCCAGTAGTAAACACGCGGACAGATACACTGAAGCTTTCTTT.

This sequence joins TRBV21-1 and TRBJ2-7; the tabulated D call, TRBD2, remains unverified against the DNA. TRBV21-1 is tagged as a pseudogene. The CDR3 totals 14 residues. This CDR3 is CASSKDRTEVKQYF. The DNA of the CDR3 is TGTGCCAGCAGCAAAGATAGGACGGAGGTAAAGCAGTACTTC.

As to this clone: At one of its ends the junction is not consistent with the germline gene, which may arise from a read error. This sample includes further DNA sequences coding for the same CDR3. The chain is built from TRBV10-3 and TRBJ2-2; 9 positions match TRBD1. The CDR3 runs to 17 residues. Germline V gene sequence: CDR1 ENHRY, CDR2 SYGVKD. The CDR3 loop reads CAIRTNTGGLDTGELFF. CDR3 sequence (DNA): TGCGCCATCAGGACAAATACAGGGGGCTTGGACACCGGGGAGCTGTTTTTT.

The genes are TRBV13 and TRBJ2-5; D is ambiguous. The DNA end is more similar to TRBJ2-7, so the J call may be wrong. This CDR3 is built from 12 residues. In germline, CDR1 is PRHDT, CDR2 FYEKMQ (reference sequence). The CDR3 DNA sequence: TGTGCCAGCAGCTTATCGTCCTACGAGCAGTACTTC. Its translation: CASSLSSYEQYF.

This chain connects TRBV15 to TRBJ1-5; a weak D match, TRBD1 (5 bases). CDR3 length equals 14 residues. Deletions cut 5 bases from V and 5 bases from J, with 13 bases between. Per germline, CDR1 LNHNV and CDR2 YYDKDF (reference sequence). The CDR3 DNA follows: TGTGCCACCAGCCAGGGACTCGGAGATCAGCCCCAGCATTTT. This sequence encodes CATSQGLGDQPQHF.

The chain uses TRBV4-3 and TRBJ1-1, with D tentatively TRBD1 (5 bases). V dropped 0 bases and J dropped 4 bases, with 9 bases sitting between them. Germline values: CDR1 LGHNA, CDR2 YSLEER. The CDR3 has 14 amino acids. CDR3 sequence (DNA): TGCGCCAGCAGCCAAGACCCGACAGCCACTGAAGCTTTCTTT. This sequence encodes CASSQDPTATEAFF.

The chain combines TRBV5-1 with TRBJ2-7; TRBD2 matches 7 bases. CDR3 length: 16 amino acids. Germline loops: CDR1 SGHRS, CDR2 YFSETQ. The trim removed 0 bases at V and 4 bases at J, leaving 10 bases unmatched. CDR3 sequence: CASSLEMASGVYEQYF. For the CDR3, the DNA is TGCGCCAGCAGCTTGGAGATGGCTAGCGGAGTATACGAGCAGTACTTC.

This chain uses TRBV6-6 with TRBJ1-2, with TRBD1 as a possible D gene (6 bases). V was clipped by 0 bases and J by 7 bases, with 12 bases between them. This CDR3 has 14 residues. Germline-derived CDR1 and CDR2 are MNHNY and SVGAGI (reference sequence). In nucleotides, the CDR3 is TGTGCCAGCAGTTACTCAGGGGGGGCGCGTGGCTACACCTTC. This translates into CASSYSGGARGYTF.

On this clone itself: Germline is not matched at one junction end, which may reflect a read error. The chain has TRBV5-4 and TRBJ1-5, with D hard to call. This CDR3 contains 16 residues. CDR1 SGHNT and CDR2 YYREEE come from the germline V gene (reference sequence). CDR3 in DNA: TGTGCCAGCCGCTTCCCGACATCCAAGGGCAATCAGCCCCAGCATTTT. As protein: CASRFPTSKGNQPQHF.

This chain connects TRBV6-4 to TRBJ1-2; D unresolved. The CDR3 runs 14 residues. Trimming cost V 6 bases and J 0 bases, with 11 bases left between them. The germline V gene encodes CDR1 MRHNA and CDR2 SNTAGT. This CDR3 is CASSPSPTNYGYTF. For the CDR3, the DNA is TGTGCCAGCAGCCCGAGCCCCACTAACTATGGCTACACCTTC.

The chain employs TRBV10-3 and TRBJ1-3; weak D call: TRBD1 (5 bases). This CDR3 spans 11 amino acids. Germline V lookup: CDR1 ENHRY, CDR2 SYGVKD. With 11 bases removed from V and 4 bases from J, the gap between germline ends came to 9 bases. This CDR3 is CAGYRGNTIYF. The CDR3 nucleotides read TGTGCCGGCTACAGGGGAAACACCATATATTTT.

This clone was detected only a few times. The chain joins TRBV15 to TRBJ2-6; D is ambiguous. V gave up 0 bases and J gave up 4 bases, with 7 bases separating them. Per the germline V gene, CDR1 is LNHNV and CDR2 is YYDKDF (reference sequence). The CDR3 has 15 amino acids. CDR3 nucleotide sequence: TGTGCCACCAGCAGAGACGCGGTCGGGGCCAACGTCCTGACTTTC. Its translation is CATSRDAVGANVLTF.

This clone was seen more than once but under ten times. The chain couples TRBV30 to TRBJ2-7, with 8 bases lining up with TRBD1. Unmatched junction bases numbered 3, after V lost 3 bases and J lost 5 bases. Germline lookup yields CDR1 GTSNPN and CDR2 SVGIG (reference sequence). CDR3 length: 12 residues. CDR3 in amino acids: CAWSPTGDEQYF. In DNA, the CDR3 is TGTGCCTGGAGCCCGACAGGGGACGAGCAGTACTTC.

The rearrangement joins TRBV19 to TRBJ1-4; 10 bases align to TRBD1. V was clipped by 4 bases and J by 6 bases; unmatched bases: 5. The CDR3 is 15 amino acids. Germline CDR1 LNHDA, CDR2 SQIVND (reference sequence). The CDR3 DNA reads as TGTGCCAGTAGTACTCGACAGGGGGCGGATGAAAAACTGTTTTTT. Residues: CASSTRQGADEKLFF.

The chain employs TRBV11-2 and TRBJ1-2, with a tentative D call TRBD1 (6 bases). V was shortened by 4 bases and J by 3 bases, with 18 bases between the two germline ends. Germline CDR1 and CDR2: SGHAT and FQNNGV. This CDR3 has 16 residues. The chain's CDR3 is CASSSTPGGLDYGYTF. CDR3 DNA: TGTGCCAGCAGCTCCACTCCCGGGGGGCTAGACTATGGCTACACCTTC.

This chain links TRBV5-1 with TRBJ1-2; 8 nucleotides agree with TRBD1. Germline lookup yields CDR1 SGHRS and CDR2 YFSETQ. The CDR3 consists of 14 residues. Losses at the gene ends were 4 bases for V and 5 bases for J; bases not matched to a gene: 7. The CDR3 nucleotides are TGCGCCAGCAGCCCCGGACAGGGAATGTATGGCTACACCTTC. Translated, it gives CASSPGQGMYGYTF.

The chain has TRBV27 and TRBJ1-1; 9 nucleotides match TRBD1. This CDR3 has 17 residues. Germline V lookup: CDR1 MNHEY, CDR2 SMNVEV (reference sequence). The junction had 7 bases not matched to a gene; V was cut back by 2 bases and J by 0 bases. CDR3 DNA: TGTGCCAGCAGTTTAACAGGGGGCGTCAGGGTGAACACTGAAGCTTTCTTT. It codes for CASSLTGGVRVNTEAFF.